The clone carrying this T cell receptor beta chain has at least ten counts. Its antigen is as yet unknown. This sample stems from a study of human T cells and chemical hapten exposure. Study conclusions and caveats: Controls formed significantly fewer large CDR3 similarity clusters than expanded TCRs did. DPC sensitization left the count of TCRs above 1 in 1000 unchanged.

Time point: patch test 1, 2 weeks after DPC sensitization. Treatment indicated: therapeutic diphenylcyclopropenone sensitization with weekly scalp DPC. The germline CDR1 and CDR2 sequences are SEHNR and FQNEAQ (reference sequence). This CDR3 spans 17 amino acids. V lost 5 bases, J lost 5 bases, and 24 bases lay in between. TCRdb reprocessed the RACE reads via MiXCR and lists one record per CDR3 protein. The sample carries roughly 70,000 distinct CDR3 sequences, 9.8% recorded once. The chain uses TRBV7-9 and TRBJ2-5; perhaps TRBD1 as D (6 bases). This TCR was sampled from a woman between 35 and 50 years old with alopecia areata. Some clones in this sample may be carry-over from other donors' samples. Sequencing was performed on whole blood, taken in connection with sensitization to the hapten diphenylcyclopropenone (DPC). The CDR3 sequence is CASSHRSLWTVLETQYF. The CDR3 region has the DNA TGTGCCAGCAGCCATCGTTCCTTATGGACAGTTCTGGAGACCCAGTACTTC.